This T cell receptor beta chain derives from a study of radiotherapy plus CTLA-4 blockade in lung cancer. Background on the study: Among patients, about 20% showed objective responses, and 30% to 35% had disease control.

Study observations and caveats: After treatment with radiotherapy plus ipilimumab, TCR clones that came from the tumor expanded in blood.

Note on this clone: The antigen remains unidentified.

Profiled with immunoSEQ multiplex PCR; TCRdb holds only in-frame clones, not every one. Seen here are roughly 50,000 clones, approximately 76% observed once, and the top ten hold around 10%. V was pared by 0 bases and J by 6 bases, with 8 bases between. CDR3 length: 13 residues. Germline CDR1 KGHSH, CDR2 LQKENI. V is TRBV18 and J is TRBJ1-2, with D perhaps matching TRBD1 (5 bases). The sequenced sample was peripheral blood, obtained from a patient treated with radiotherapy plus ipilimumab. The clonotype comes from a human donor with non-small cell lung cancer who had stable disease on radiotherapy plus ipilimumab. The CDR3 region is CASSPPGRDGYTF. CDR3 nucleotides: TGTGCCAGCTCACCACCGGGACGGGATGGCTACACCTTC.